The 27 T cell receptor beta chains below come from one sample, sequenced in a study of T cells in Graves' hyperthyroidism and ophthalmopathy. Researchers amplified the TCR beta CDR3 regions from RNA transcripts. The HTBI primer set served for first-round RT-PCR of the TCR CDR3. TCRdb reanalysed the multiplex PCR reads using MiXCR and keeps one entry per CDR3 protein. The repertoire holds some 650,000 distinct CDR3 sequences, with about a sixth as singletons. Sequencing input: blood. Source of these receptors: a woman aged 35 to 49 with Graves' ophthalmopathy.

V and J are TRBV12-3 or TRBV12-4 and TRBJ1-1, with D possibly TRBD1 on 5 matching bases. The CDR3 is 15 amino acids. The V gene lost 6 bases and the J gene lost 3 bases, with 17 bases spanning the gap. The CDR3 DNA reads TGTGCCAGCAGCCCAACCCGTGGGGGGGACACTGAAGCTTTCTTT. Protein sequence: CASSPTRGGDTEAFF.

V is TRBV19 and J is TRBJ1-2; weak D call: TRBD1 (5 bases). The CDR3 spans 15 residues. V was pared by 5 bases and J by 4 bases, with 17 bases between. Per the germline V gene, CDR1 is LNHDA and CDR2 is SQIVND (reference sequence). The CDR3 spells CASSATTGTAYGYTF. In DNA, the CDR3 is TGTGCCAGTAGTGCCACAACCGGGACCGCCTATGGCTACACCTTC. The full variable domain, in which reference TRBV19 and TRBJ1-2 provide the parts outside the CDR3, is DGGITQSPKYLFRKEGQNVTLSCEQNLNHDAMYWYRQDPGQGLRLIYYSQIVNDFQKGDIAEGYSVSREKKESFPLTVTSAQKNPTAFYLCASSATTGTAYGYTFGSGTRLTVV.

This clonotype occurred many times. The chain joins TRBV28 to TRBJ2-7; 10 bases line up with TRBD1. CDR3 length: 17 amino acids. Germline trimming cut 3 bases from V and 3 bases from J; bases unmatched to any gene: 11. Germline V gene lookup returns CDR1 MDHEN and CDR2 SYDVKM. CDR3 in amino acids: CASSFEPGRTGGYEQYF. The CDR3 region has the DNA TGTGCCAGCAGTTTCGAACCCGGCAGGACAGGGGGCTACGAGCAGTACTTC.

This rearrangement joins TRBV29-1 to TRBJ1-2; TRBD1 matches 7 bases. V lost 6 bases to trimming and J lost 0 bases; unmatched junction nucleotides: 7. There are 14 residues in the CDR3. Germline CDR1 is SQVTM and CDR2 is ANQGSEA. CDR3 bases: TGCAGCGTCACCTGGACAGGAACTAACTATGGCTACACCTTC. It codes for CSVTWTGTNYGYTF.

The chain uses TRBV12-3 or TRBV12-4 and TRBJ1-5; D is perhaps TRBD1 (6 bases). The V end lost 5 bases, the J end lost 0 bases, and 20 bases lay between the germline ends. The CDR3 length is 18 residues. The chain's CDR3 is CASSPRGGTTYSNQPQHF. CDR3 coding DNA: TGTGCCAGCAGTCCACGGGGGGGCACCACTTATAGCAATCAGCCCCAGCATTTT.

This chain uses TRBV5-1 with TRBJ2-5, with 9 bases fitting TRBD2. The germline V gene encodes CDR1 SGHRS and CDR2 YFSETQ. With V trimmed by 5 bases and J by 1 base, 3 bases remained unmatched. The CDR3 consists of 14 residues. Written as DNA, the CDR3 is TGCGCCAGCAGGAGTAGCGGGGGCCAAGAGACCCAGTACTTC. Translation: CASRSSGGQETQYF.

Remarks on this clonotype: Likely a read error: the CDR3 ends without its conserved phenylalanine or tryptophan. The chain couples TRBV15 to TRBJ2-7; TRBD1 matches 9 bases. This CDR3 spans 15 amino acids. V was clipped by 1 base and J by 6 bases; unmatched bases: 7. Germline lookup yields CDR1 LNHNV and CDR2 YYDKDF (reference sequence). The CDR3 DNA sequence: TGTGCCACCAGCAGAGGTGGGACAGGGTACCTCGAGCAGTACCTC. Its translation is CATSRGGTGYLEQYL.

This clonotype was picked up a small number of times. The CDR3 spells CASSNTGGVQPQHF. The CDR3 region has the DNA TGTGCCAGCAGTAACACAGGGGGCGTTCAGCCCCAGCATTTT. V and J are TRBV3-1 and TRBJ1-5; 9 bases are a match to TRBD1. The germline gives CDR1 LGHDT, CDR2 YNNKEL (reference sequence). The CDR3 is made up of 14 amino acids. V lost 6 bases and J lost 6; bases outside the gene matches: 6.

The chain carries TRBV25-1 and TRBJ2-7; the match to TRBD1 covers 8 bases. Unmatched junction bases numbered 2, after V lost 2 bases and J lost 5 bases. Germline assignment: CDR1 MGHDK and CDR2 SYGVNS. The CDR3 is 13 residues long. In DNA form, the CDR3 reads TGTGCCAGCAGTGAAGACAGGGGACACGAGCAGTACTTC. Translation gives CASSEDRGHEQYF.

CDR3 sequence (DNA): TGTGCCAGCAGCTTGGGTATGGACGGTCCCAATGAGCAGTTCTTC. It is translated as CASSLGMDGPNEQFF. V and J are TRBV5-5 and TRBJ2-1; D is unresolved. Trimming took off 0 bases at V and 6 bases at J, with 13 bases between the two ends. The CDR3 length is 15 residues. Per the germline V gene, CDR1 is SGHKS and CDR2 is YYEKEE (reference sequence).

The chain is built from TRBV6-2 or TRBV6-3 and TRBJ2-3; D uncertain. Germline V gives CDR1 MNHEY, CDR2 SVGEGT. CDR3 size: 15 residues. Trimming cost V 7 bases and J 1 base, with 15 bases left between them. The DNA for the CDR3 is TGTGCCAGCACCCCCCGAGGTTGGGGCACAGATACGCAGTATTTT. Amino acids: CASTPRGWGTDTQYF.

The rearrangement joins TRBV15 to TRBJ2-1; the match to TRBD1 covers 9 bases. CDR3 length: 17 residues. The V gene end was trimmed by 5 bases and the J gene end by 6 bases; junction bases not matched to a gene: 14. CDR1 is LNHNV and CDR2 is YYDKDF in the germline V gene (reference sequence). The CDR3 DNA reads TGTGCCACCAGCCCAGTGGGGACGGGACAGGGAGGCAATGAGCAGTTCTTC. Amino acids: CATSPVGTGQGGNEQFF.

J is TRBJ1-5 and V is TRBV12-3 or TRBV12-4; D not certain. Trimming shortened V by 9 bases and J by 0 bases, and 9 bases separated the two germline ends. This CDR3 comprises 13 residues. The DNA for the CDR3 is TGTGCCAGTCAGAAGAATAGCAATCAGCCCCAGCATTTT. It codes for CASQKNSNQPQHF.

The rearrangement links TRBV20-1 to TRBJ1-5; D uncertain. The CDR3 sequence is 12 residues long. Trimming stripped 3 bases from V and 6 bases from J, with 9 bases between. The germline CDR1 and CDR2 sequences are DFQATT and SNEGSKA (reference sequence). The CDR3 sequence is CSASAGSQPQHF. The CDR3 region has the DNA TGCAGTGCTAGTGCGGGGAGTCAGCCCCAGCATTTT.

This clonotype was seen more than once but under ten times. The chain couples TRBV19 to TRBJ1-5, with D uncertain. The germline V gene encodes CDR1 LNHDA and CDR2 SQIVND (reference sequence). The CDR3 covers 16 residues. Trimming removed 1 base from V and 2 bases from J, with 12 bases in between. DNA for the CDR3: TGTGCCAGTAGTATAGTCGGAGGGAGCGGCAATCAGCCCCAGCATTTT. Translation gives CASSIVGGSGNQPQHF.

In this sample, this clonotype turned up many times. The V gene is TRBV3-1, the J gene TRBJ2-1, with D possibly called TRBD1 or TRBD2 (5 bases each). Trimming removed 5 bases at V and 8 bases at J, with 19 bases between. CDR1 is LGHDT and CDR2 is YNNKEL in the germline V gene (reference sequence). The CDR3 loop spans 15 amino acids. In DNA form, the CDR3 reads TGTGCCAGCAGCTACCCGGGACCGGTGGCGTATGAGCAGTTCTTC. This translates into CASSYPGPVAYEQFF.

This chain links TRBV5-1 with TRBJ2-2; the D is unclear. Trimming shortened V by 9 bases and J by 3 bases, and 12 bases separated the two germline ends. CDR1 is SGHRS and CDR2 is YFSETQ in the germline V gene. The CDR3 has 13 amino acids. The CDR3 loop reads CANTSQDTGELFF. Written as DNA, the CDR3 is TGCGCCAACACCAGTCAGGACACCGGGGAGCTGTTTTTT.

The genes are TRBV12-3 or TRBV12-4 and TRBJ1-1; D unresolved. The CDR3 covers 13 residues. V lost 7 bases, J lost 1 base, and 10 bases lay in between. CDR3 region: CASILLENTEAFF. The CDR3, as DNA: TGTGCCAGCATTCTCTTGGAGAACACTGAAGCTTTCTTT.

This clonotype was picked up a small number of times. V gene TRBV5-6 combines with J gene TRBJ2-3, with 7 positions matching TRBD1. CDR3 size: 14 residues. Trimming removed 5 bases from V and 2 bases from J; junction bases left unmatched: 5. The germline gives CDR1 SGHDT, CDR2 YYEEEE. As DNA, the CDR3 is TGTGCCAGCAGTAAAACAGGGGCCACAGATACGCAGTATTTT. Its protein product is CASSKTGATDTQYF.

This clonotype was seen many times. The rearrangement links TRBV20-1 to TRBJ2-7; 7 nucleotides match TRBD2. Germline CDR1 is DFQATT and CDR2 is SNEGSKA (reference sequence). J was trimmed by 1 base and V by 1 base; bases with no gene match: 4. The length of the CDR3 is 14 residues. CDR3 coding DNA: TGCAGTGCTAGAGTGGGGGGGATTTCCTACGAGCAGTACTTC. This codes for CSARVGGISYEQYF.

The table lists this clonotype with a few counts. The V call is TRBV7-9, the J call TRBJ2-5; perhaps TRBD2 as D (6 bases). Per germline, CDR1 SEHNR and CDR2 FQNEAQ (reference sequence). V was trimmed by 5 bases and J by 2 bases, leaving 18 bases between them. The CDR3 contains 16 residues. CDR3 protein: CASSVGTGTAQETQYF. The CDR3 nucleotides are TGTGCCAGCAGCGTGGGCACGGGGACTGCACAAGAGACCCAGTACTTC.

This clonotype was detected many times. The rearrangement links TRBV12-3 or TRBV12-4 to TRBJ1-5, with 9 bases that match TRBD1. Trimming at V came to 5 bases and at J to 5 bases, leaving 7 bases not matched to a gene. CDR3 length: 15 amino acids. CDR3 bases: TGTGCCAGCAGTCCGGGACAGGGAAACTATCAGCCCCAGCATTTT. This gives the protein CASSPGQGNYQPQHF.

This clonotype turned up a few times. This rearrangement joins TRBV6-2 or TRBV6-3 to TRBJ2-7; D is unclear. Trimming cost V 4 bases and J 7 bases, with 11 bases left between them. The CDR3 consists of 12 residues. In germline, CDR1 is MNHEY, CDR2 SVGEGT. CDR3 loop: CASSSMAVEQYF. The CDR3 DNA reads as TGTGCCAGCAGTTCTATGGCAGTAGAGCAGTACTTC.

This clonotype was counted a few times. The CDR3 is CSAGTGSYEQYF. The CDR3 coding sequence is TGCAGTGCTGGGACAGGCTCCTACGAGCAGTACTTC. The rearrangement joins TRBV20-1 to TRBJ2-7; TRBD1 matches 8 bases. This CDR3 spans 12 amino acids. Germline V lookup: CDR1 DFQATT, CDR2 SNEGSKA (reference sequence). With V trimmed by 5 bases and J by 0 bases, 0 bases remained unmatched.

In the case of this clonotype: This sequence may be a read error, since a much larger clone differs from it by one base. The V and J genes are TRBV5-1 and TRBJ1-2; 8 bases match TRBD1. Germline V CDR1 and CDR2: SGHRS, YFSETQ. The CDR3 consists of 15 residues. The CDR3 protein is CTSSLVGQGNYGYTF. The CDR3 nucleotides read TGCACCAGCAGCTTGGTTGGACAGGGAAACTATGGCTACACCTTC.

This chain links TRBV6-1 with TRBJ2-5; 15 bases align to TRBD2. Germline lookup yields CDR1 MNHNS and CDR2 SASEGT. The CDR3 spans 18 residues. The J segment lost 1 base and the V segment lost 3 bases, leaving 6 bases of the junction unmatched. The chain's CDR3 is CASSDGTSGGLSQETQYF. The CDR3 region has the DNA TGTGCCAGCAGTGATGGGACTAGCGGGGGGCTAAGCCAAGAGACCCAGTACTTC.

This chain joins TRBV4-2 and TRBJ1-6; TRBD1 agrees at 7 bases. The germline gives CDR1 LGHNA, CDR2 YNFKEQ. The CDR3 has 15 amino acids. Trimming removed 0 bases from V and 10 bases from J; junction bases left unmatched: 6. CDR3 sequence: CASSQDRQGGSPLHF. CDR3 in DNA: TGTGCCAGCAGCCAAGATCGACAGGGAGGGTCACCCCTCCACTTT.